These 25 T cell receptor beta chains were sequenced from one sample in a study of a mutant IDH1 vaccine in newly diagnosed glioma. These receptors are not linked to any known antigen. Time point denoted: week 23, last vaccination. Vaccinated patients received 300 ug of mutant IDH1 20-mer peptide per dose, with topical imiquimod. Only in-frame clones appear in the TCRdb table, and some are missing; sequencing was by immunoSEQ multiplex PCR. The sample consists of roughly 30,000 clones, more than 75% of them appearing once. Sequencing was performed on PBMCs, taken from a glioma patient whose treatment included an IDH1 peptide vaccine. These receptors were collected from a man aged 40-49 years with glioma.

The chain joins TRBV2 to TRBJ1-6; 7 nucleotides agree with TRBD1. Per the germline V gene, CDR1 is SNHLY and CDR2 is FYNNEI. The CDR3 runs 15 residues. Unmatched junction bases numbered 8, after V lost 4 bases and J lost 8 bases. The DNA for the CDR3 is TGTGCCAGCAGTGGGGTAGGGGGCAGGTATTCACCCCTCCACTTT. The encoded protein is CASSGVGGRYSPLHF. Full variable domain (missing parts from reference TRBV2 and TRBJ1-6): EPEVTQTPSHQVTQMGQEVILRCVPISNHLYFYWYRQILGQKVEFLVSFYNNEISEKSEIFDDQFSVERPDGSNFTLKIRSTKLEDSAMYFCASSGVGGRYSPLHFGNGTRLTVT.

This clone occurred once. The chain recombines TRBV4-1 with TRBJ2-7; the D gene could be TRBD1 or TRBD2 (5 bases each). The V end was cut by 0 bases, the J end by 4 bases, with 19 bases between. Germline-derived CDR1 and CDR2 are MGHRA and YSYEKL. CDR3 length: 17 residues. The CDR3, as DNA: TGCGCCAGCAGCCAAGATATTGATAGTGGGACGGGGTACGAGCAGTACTTC. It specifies CASSQDIDSGTGYEQYF.

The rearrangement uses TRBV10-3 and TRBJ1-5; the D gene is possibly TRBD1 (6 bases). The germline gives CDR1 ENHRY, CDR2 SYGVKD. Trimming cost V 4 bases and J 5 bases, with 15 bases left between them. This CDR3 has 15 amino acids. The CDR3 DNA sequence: TGTGCCATCAGTGCTTCTCCGGGGGCTGATCAGCCCCAGCATTTT. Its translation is CAISASPGADQPQHF.

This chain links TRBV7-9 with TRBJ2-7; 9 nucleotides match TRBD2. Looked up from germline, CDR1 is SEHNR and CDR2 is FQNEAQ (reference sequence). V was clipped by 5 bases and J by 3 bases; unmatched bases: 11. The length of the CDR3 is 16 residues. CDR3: CASSMRSAGGLYEQYF. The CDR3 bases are TGTGCCAGCAGCATGCGGTCAGCGGGAGGTCTCTACGAGCAGTACTTC.

The chain's CDR3 is CATSRDSGLETQYF. CDR3 DNA sequence: TGTGCCACCAGCAGAGATTCAGGCTTGGAGACCCAGTACTTC. This chain joins TRBV15 and TRBJ2-5, with D uncertain. Germline V gives CDR1 LNHNV, CDR2 YYDKDF (reference sequence). The V gene lost 0 bases and the J gene lost 5 bases, with 10 bases spanning the gap. CDR3 size: 14 residues. Supplemented by reference TRBV15 and TRBJ2-5, the full variable domain reads DAMVIQNPRYQVTQFGKPVTLSCSQTLNHNVMYWYQQKSSQAPKLLFHYYDKDFNNEADTPDNFQSRRPNTSFCFLDIRSPGLGDTAMYLCATSRDSGLETQYFGPGTRLLVL.

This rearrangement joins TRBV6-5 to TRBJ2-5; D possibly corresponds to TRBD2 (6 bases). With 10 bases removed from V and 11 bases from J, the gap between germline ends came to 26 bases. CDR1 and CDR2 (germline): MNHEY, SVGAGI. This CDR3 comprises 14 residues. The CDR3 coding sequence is TGTGCCACCGGTCGACGGGAATATTCGGGGGAGCAGTACTTC. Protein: CATGRREYSGEQYF.

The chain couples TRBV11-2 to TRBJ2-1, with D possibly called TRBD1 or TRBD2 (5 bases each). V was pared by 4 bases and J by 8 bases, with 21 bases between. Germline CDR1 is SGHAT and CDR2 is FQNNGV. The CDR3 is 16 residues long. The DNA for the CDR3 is TGTGCCAGCAGCTCCGGGGCTAGGGGCTTTGTGGATGAGCAGTTCTTC. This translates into CASSSGARGFVDEQFF.

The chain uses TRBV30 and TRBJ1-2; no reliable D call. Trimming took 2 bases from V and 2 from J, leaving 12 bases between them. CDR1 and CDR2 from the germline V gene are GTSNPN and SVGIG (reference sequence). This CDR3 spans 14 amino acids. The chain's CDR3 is CAWSRKGINYGYTF. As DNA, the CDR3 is TGTGCCTGGAGTAGAAAGGGCATCAACTATGGCTACACCTTC. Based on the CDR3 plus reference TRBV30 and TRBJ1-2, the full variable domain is SQTIHQWPATLVQPVGSPLSLECTVEGTSNPNLYWYRQAAGRGLQLLFYSVGIGQISSEVPQNLSASRPQDRQFILSSKKLLLSDSGFYLCAWSRKGINYGYTFGSGTRLTVV.

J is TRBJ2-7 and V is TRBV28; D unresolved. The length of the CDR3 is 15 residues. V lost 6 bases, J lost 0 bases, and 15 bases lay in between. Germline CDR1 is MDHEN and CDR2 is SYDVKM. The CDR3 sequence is CASRSGGNPSYEQYF. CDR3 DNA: TGTGCCAGCAGAAGTGGTGGGAACCCCTCCTACGAGCAGTACTTC.

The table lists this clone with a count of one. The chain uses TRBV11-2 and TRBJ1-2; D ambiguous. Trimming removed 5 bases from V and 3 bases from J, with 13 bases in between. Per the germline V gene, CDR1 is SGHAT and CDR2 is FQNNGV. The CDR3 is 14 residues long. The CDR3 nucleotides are TGTGCCAGCAGCGTAATCTCCCCAGACTATGGCTACACCTTC. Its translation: CASSVISPDYGYTF.

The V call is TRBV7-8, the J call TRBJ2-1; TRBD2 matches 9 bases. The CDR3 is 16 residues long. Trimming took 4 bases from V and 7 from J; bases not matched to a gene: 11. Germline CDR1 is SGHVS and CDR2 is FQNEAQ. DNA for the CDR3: TGTGCCAGCAGCTCTTTAGCGGGAGTTAAATCGAATGAGCAGTTCTTC. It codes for CASSSLAGVKSNEQFF.

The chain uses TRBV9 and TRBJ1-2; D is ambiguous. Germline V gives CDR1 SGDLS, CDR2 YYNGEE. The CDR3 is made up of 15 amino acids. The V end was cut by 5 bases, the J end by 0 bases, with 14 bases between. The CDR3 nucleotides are TGTGCCAGCAGTTACGGACGTATGACTAACTATGGCTACACCTTC. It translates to CASSYGRMTNYGYTF.

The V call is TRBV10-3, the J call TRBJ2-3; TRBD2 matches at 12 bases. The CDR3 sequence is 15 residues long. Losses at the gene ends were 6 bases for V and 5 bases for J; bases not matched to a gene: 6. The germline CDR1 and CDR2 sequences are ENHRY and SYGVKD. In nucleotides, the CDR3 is TGTGCCATCAGCTCGACTAGCGGGAGTGGAGATACGCAGTATTTT. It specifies CAISSTSGSGDTQYF.

DNA for the CDR3: TGTGCCAGCAGAAGAGGACCTTTTGGGGCCCAGTACTTC. Translation: CASRRGPFGAQYF. The rearrangement joins TRBV28 to TRBJ2-5; no firm D call. Germline lookup yields CDR1 MDHEN and CDR2 SYDVKM. V was pared by 6 bases and J by 9 bases, with 17 bases between. The CDR3 length is 13 residues.

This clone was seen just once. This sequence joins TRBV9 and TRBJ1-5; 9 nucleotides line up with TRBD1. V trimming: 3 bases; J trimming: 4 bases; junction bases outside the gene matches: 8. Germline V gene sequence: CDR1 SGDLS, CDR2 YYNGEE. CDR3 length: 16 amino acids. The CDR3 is CASSAGTGSLNQPQHF. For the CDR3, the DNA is TGTGCCAGCAGCGCCGGGACAGGGAGTCTGAATCAGCCCCAGCATTTT. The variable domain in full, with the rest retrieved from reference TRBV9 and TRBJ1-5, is DSGVTQTPKHLITATGQRVTLRCSPRSGDLSVYWYQQSLDQGLQFLIQYYNGEERAKGNILERFSAQQFPDLHSELNLSSLELGDSALYFCASSAGTGSLNQPQHFGDGTRLSIL.

CDR3 protein: CAWSRVGNQPQHF. CDR3 DNA: TGTGCCTGGTCCAGGGTCGGCAATCAGCCCCAGCATTTT. The chain joins TRBV30 to TRBJ1-5, with D possibly being TRBD1 (5 bases). The CDR3 has 13 amino acids. V was pared by 5 bases and J by 2 bases, with 10 bases between. Germline loops: CDR1 GTSNPN, CDR2 SVGIG (reference sequence).

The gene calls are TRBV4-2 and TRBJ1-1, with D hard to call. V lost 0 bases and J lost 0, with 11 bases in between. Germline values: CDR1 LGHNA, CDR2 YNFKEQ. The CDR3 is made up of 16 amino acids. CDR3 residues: CASSQDLELMNTEAFF. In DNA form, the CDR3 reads TGTGCCAGCAGCCAAGATTTGGAGCTCATGAACACTGAAGCTTTCTTT.

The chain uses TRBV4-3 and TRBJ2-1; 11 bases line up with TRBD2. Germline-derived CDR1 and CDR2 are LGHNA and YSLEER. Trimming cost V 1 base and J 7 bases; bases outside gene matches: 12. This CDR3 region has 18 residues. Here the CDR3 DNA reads TGCGCCAGCAGCCAAGCCCCCCCGACTAGCGGGGTTTTTAATGAGCAGTTCTTC. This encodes CASSQAPPTSGVFNEQFF.

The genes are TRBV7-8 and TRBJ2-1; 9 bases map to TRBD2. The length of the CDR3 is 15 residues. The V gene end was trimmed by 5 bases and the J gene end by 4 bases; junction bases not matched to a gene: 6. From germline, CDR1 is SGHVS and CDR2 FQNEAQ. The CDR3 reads CASSPISGGYNEQFF. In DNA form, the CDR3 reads TGTGCCAGCAGCCCTATTAGCGGGGGATACAATGAGCAGTTCTTC.

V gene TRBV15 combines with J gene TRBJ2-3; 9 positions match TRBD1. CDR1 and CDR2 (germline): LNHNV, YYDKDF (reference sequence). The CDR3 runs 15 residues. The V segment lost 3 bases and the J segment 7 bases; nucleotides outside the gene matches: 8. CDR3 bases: TGTGCCACCAGCAGTGGGGACAGGGACGTGAATACGCAGTATTTT. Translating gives CATSSGDRDVNTQYF.

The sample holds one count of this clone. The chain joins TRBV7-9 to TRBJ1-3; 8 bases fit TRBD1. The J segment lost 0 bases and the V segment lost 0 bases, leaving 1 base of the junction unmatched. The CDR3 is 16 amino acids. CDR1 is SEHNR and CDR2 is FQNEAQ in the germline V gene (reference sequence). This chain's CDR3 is CASSLAGTGSGNTIYF. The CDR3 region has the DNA TGTGCCAGCAGCTTAGCCGGGACAGGCTCTGGAAACACCATATATTTT.

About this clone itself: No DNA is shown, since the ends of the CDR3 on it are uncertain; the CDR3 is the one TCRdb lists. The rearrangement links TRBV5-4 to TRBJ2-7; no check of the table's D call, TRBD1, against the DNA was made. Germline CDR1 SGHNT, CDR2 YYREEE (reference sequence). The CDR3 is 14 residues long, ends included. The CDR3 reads CASSLWGEGTGPYF.

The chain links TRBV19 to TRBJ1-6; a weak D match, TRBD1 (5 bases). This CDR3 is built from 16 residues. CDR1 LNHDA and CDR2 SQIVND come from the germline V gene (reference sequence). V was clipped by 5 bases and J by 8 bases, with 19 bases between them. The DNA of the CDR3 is TGTGCCAGTAGTGCCGCCCCGGACATATGGGATTCACCCCTCCACTTT. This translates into CASSAAPDIWDSPLHF.

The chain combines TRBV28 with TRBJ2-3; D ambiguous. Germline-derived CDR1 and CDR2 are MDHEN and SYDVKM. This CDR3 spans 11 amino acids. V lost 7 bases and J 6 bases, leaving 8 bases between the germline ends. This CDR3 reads CASKEWDTQYF. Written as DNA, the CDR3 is TGTGCCAGCAAGGAGTGGGATACGCAGTATTTT.

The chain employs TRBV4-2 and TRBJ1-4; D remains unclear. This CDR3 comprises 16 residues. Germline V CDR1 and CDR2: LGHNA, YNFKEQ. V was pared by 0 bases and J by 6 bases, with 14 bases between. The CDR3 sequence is CASSQDSVGQDEKLFF. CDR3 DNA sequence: TGTGCCAGCAGCCAAGATTCGGTCGGTCAGGATGAAAAACTGTTTTTT.